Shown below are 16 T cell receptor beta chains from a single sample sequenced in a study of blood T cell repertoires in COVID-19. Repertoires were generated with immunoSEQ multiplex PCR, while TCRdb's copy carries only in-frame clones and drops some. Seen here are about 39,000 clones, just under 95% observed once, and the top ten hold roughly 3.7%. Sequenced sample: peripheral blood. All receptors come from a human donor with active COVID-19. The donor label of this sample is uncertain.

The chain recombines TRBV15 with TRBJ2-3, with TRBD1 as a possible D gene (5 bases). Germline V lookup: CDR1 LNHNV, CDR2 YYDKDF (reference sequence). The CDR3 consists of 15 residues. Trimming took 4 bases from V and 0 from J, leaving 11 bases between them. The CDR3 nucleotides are TGTGCCACCAGCAAAGACAGATCTAGCACAGATACGCAGTATTTT. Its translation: CATSKDRSSTDTQYF.

In DNA, the CDR3 is TGTGCCAGCAGTGGCGGGACAGGGAATTATCAGCCCCAGCATTTT. Translating it yields CASSGGTGNYQPQHF. This chain links TRBV27 with TRBJ1-5; TRBD1 matches at 9 bases. This CDR3 is built from 15 residues. Germline V gene sequence: CDR1 MNHEY, CDR2 SMNVEV (reference sequence). V gave up 5 bases and J gave up 5 bases; unmatched junction bases: 7.

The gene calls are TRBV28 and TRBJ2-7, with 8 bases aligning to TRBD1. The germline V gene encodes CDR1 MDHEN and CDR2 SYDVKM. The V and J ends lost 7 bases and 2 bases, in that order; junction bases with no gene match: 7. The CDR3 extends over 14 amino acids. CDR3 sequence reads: CASIPGQAPYEQYF. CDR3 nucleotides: TGTGCCAGCATTCCGGGACAGGCCCCCTACGAGCAGTACTTC.

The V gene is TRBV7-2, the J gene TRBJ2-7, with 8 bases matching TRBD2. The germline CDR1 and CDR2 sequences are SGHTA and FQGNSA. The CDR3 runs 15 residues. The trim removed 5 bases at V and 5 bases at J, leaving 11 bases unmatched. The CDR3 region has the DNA TGTGCCAGCAGCCCCCGGGGCGGGAGGTCCCACGAGCAGTACTTC. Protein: CASSPRGGRSHEQYF.

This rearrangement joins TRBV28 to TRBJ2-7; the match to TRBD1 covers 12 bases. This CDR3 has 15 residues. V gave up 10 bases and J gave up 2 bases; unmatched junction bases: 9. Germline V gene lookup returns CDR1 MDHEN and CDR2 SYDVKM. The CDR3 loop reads CATQGGTGGTYEQYF. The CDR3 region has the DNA TGTGCCACCCAGGGCGGGACAGGGGGCACCTACGAGCAGTACTTC.

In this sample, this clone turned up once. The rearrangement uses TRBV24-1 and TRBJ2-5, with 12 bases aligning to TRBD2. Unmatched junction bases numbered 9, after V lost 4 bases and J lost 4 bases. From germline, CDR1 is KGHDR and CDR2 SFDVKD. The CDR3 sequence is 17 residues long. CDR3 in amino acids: CATSEGLAGGYRETQYF. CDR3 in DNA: TGTGCCACCAGTGAGGGGCTAGCGGGAGGGTACAGAGAGACCCAGTACTTC.

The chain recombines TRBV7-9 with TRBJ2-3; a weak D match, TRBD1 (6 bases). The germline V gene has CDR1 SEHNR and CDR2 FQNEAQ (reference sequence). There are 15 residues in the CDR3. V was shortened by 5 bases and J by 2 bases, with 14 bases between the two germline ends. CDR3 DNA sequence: TGTGCCAGCAGCCCAGGGGAAACCGCCACAGATACGCAGTATTTT. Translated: CASSPGETATDTQYF.

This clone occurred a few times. The CDR3: CASSQDRGRQPQHF. In DNA, the CDR3 is TGTGCCAGCAGCCAGGACAGGGGGCGACAGCCCCAGCATTTT. The rearrangement uses TRBV6-5 and TRBJ1-5, with 11 bases identical to TRBD1. The CDR3 runs 14 residues. Germline loops: CDR1 MNHEY, CDR2 SVGAGI. Trimming removed 6 bases from V and 7 bases from J; junction bases left unmatched: 5.

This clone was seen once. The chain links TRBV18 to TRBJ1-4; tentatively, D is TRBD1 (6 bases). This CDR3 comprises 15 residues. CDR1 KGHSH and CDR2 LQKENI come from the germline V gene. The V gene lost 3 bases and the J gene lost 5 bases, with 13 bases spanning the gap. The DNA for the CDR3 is TGTGCCAGCTCACCCCTCAACAGGGTAAATGAAAAACTGTTTTTT. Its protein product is CASSPLNRVNEKLFF.

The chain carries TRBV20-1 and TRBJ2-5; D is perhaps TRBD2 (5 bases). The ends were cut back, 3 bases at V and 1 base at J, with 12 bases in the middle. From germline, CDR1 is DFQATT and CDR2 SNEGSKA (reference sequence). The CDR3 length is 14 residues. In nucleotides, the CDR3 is TGCAGTGCTAGTATCGGGAACTCCCAAGAGACCCAGTACTTC. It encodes CSASIGNSQETQYF.

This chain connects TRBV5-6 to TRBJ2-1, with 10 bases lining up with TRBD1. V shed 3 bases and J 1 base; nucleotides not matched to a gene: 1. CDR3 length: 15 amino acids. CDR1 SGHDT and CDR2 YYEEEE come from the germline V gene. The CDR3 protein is CASSWGQGSYNEQFF. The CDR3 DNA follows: TGTGCCAGCAGCTGGGGACAGGGGTCCTACAATGAGCAGTTCTTC.

The CDR3 region is CASSSSGGGNNEQFF. The CDR3 DNA follows: TGTGCCAGCAGCTCTTCTGGCGGGGGGAACAATGAGCAGTTCTTC. This rearrangement joins TRBV7-6 to TRBJ2-1; 8 nucleotides align to TRBD2. V shed 4 bases, J shed 5 bases, and the junction held 7 bases outside the gene matches. The CDR3 has 15 amino acids. CDR1 and CDR2 (germline): SGHVS, FNYEAQ.

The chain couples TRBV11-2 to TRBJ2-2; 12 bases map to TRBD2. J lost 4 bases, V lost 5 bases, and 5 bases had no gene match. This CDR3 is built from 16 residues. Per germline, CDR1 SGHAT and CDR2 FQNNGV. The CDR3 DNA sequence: TGTGCCAGCAGCCCACTAGCGGGAGGTTTCACCGGGGAGCTGTTTTTT. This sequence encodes CASSPLAGGFTGELFF.

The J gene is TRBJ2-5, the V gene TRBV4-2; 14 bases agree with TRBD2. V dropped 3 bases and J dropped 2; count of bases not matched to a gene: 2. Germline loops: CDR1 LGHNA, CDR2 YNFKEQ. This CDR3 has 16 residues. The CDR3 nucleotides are TGTGCCAGCAGCCACAGACTAGCGGGGGGGCAAGAGACCCAGTACTTC. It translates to CASSHRLAGGQETQYF.

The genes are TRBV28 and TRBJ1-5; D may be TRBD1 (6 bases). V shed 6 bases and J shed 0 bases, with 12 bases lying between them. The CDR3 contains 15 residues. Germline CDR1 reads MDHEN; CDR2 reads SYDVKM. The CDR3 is CASRNRDYSNQPQHF. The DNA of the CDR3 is TGTGCCAGCAGAAACAGGGACTATAGCAATCAGCCCCAGCATTTT.

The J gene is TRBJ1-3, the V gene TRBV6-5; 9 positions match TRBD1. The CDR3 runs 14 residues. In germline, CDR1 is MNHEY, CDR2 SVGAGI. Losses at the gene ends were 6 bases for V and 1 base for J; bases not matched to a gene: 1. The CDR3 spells CASRGQGSGNTIYF. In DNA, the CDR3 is TGTGCCAGCAGGGGACAGGGTTCTGGAAACACCATATATTTT.